The present T cell receptor (beta chain) was sequenced within a study of CD8 T cells in ankylosing spondylitis. Germline loops: CDR1 SGDLS, CDR2 YYNGEE. The length of the CDR3 is 14 residues. The V gene lost 4 bases and the J gene lost 4 bases, with 12 bases spanning the gap. Each CDR3 protein gets one entry after TCRdb re-called the 5' RACE reads with MiXCR. The sample contains about 42,000 distinct CDR3 sequences, around 2.9% of which appear only once. This clonotype was seen many times. Its antigen is undetermined. Study results and limitations: Disease-linked clones reportedly showed significant enrichment in matched ankylosing spondylitis synovial fluid.

Sequenced material: blood, either unsorted or a sorted T cell fraction (not recorded which). The TCR was taken from a male donor with ankylosing spondylitis or in good health (not recorded which). The rearrangement links TRBV9 to TRBJ2-1; D might be TRBD2 (5 bases). The CDR3 here is CASSLITSYNEQFF. CDR3 bases: TGTGCCAGCAGCTTAATCACTAGTTACAATGAGCAGTTCTTC. The entire variable domain, with the rest obtained from reference TRBV9 and TRBJ2-1, is as follows: DSGVTQTPKHLITATGQRVTLRCSPRSGDLSVYWYQQSLDQGLQFLIQYYNGEERAKGNILERFSAQQFPDLHSELNLSSLELGDSALYFCASSLITSYNEQFFGPGTRLTVL.